This T cell receptor beta chain was captured by sequencing in a study of T cells in Graves' hyperthyroidism and ophthalmopathy. With 4 bases removed from V and 3 bases from J, the gap between germline ends came to 19 bases. The CDR3 runs 17 residues. CDR1 and CDR2 (germline): WSHSY, SAAADI. What was amplified from RNA transcripts were TCR beta CDR3 regions. The primer set for the first-round RT-PCR of the TCR CDR3 was HTBI. TCRdb itself ran the multiplex PCR reads through MiXCR, one entry per CDR3 protein. The top ten clones hold 25% to 30% of a sample with 370,000 or so distinct CDR3 sequences, 15% to 17% of them seen once.

Sequencing was performed on blood. The V gene is TRBV10-2, the J gene TRBJ1-5; no definite D call. The receptor was isolated from a woman aged 18-29 years with Graves' hyperthyroidism that later progressed to Graves' ophthalmopathy. This chain's CDR3 is CASSGEPGQSPNQPQHF. CDR3 nucleotides: TGCGCCAGCAGTGGTGAGCCCGGGCAGTCGCCCAATCAGCCCCAGCATTTT.